The 28 T cell receptor beta chains below come from one sample, sequenced in a study of blood T cell repertoires in COVID-19. The method was immunoSEQ multiplex PCR; TCRdb's version includes in-frame clones alone and lacks a portion of them. The sample records roughly 99,000 clones, about 87% being singletons. The sequenced sample was peripheral blood. The source of these receptors is a man aged 50 to 59 with active or convalescent COVID-19.

The rearrangement uses TRBV20-1 and TRBJ2-1; 12 bases map to TRBD2. V shed 3 bases, J shed 4 bases, and the junction held 7 bases outside the gene matches. CDR1 is DFQATT, CDR2 SNEGSKA, per germline (reference sequence). The CDR3 has 16 amino acids. CDR3 in DNA: TGCAGTGCTAGTTGGCTAGCGGGAGGGCTTTACAATGAGCAGTTCTTC. Translated, it gives CSASWLAGGLYNEQFF.

The rearrangement links TRBV10-1 to TRBJ2-5, with 7 nucleotides matching TRBD2. V lost 0 bases to trimming and J lost 3 bases; unmatched junction nucleotides: 7. Germline values: CDR1 WNHNN, CDR2 SYGVQD (reference sequence). This CDR3 has 16 amino acids. In nucleotides, the CDR3 is TGCGCCAGCAGTGAGTCCTCGGCTAGCGGAAAAGAGACCCAGTACTTC. Protein: CASSESSASGKETQYF.

This sequence joins TRBV4-2 and TRBJ2-1, with a possible D match to TRBD2 (6 bases). Trimming left V 4 bases short and J 4 bases short, with 14 bases between. The CDR3 runs to 15 residues. CDR1 LGHNA and CDR2 YNFKEQ come from the germline V gene. This CDR3 is CASSPRLVGYNEQFF. In nucleotides, the CDR3 is TGTGCCAGCAGCCCGAGACTAGTGGGATACAATGAGCAGTTCTTC.

This clone was found a few times. The chain couples TRBV6-1 to TRBJ2-7, with D possibly matching TRBD1 (6 bases). The CDR3 runs to 15 residues. Germline loops: CDR1 MNHNS, CDR2 SASEGT. Trimming removed 3 bases at V and 1 base at J, with 13 bases between. The CDR3 DNA is TGTGCCAGCAGTGATTATTTACAGGGTTCCTACGAGCAGTACTTC. This encodes CASSDYLQGSYEQYF.

The chain combines TRBV14 with TRBJ1-2; 9 nucleotides agree with TRBD1. This CDR3 comprises 17 residues. The trim removed 4 bases at V and 3 bases at J, leaving 12 bases unmatched. From germline, CDR1 is SGHDN and CDR2 FVKESK. DNA of the CDR3: TGTGCCAGCAGCCCTGGGACAGGGCTGGGAGTGGACTATGGCTACACCTTC. It is translated as CASSPGTGLGVDYGYTF.

The chain has TRBV7-9 and TRBJ2-7, with 11 positions matching TRBD2. Germline CDR1 reads SEHNR; CDR2 reads FQNEAQ (reference sequence). With 5 bases clipped from V and 7 bases from J, the junction kept 4 bases outside the gene matches. The CDR3 is 13 residues long. The CDR3 nucleotides read TGTGCCAGCAGCATTAGCGGGAGGGGGGAGCAGTACTTC. Amino acid sequence: CASSISGRGEQYF.

This chain uses TRBV6-5 with TRBJ2-3, with 11 bases matching TRBD2. This CDR3 contains 15 residues. The V gene's germline CDR1 is MNHEY and CDR2 SVGAGI. Trimming at V came to 6 bases and at J to 5 bases, leaving 7 bases not matched to a gene. CDR3 in amino acids: CASRLAGGGRDTQYF. CDR3 nucleotides: TGTGCCAGCAGGTTAGCGGGAGGGGGGCGAGATACGCAGTATTTT.

The chain couples TRBV19 to TRBJ2-5; 7 bases align to TRBD1. V lost 5 bases to trimming and J lost 2 bases; unmatched junction nucleotides: 2. The CDR3 sequence is 13 residues long. Germline loops: CDR1 LNHDA, CDR2 SQIVND (reference sequence). This CDR3 reads CASSGTVQETQYF. In DNA form, the CDR3 reads TGTGCCAGTAGTGGGACAGTACAAGAGACCCAGTACTTC.

The chain couples TRBV5-6 to TRBJ1-2; D ambiguous. The CDR3 loop spans 15 amino acids. Per the germline V gene, CDR1 is SGHDT and CDR2 is YYEEEE. V lost 5 bases and J lost 2, with 16 bases in between. CDR3 sequence reads: CASSSSESVNYGYTF. The CDR3, as DNA: TGTGCCAGCAGTTCGAGTGAATCCGTCAACTATGGCTACACCTTC.

V usage is TRBV11-2 and J usage is TRBJ2-7, with 9 positions matching TRBD2. The germline gives CDR1 SGHAT, CDR2 FQNNGV. This CDR3 has 16 amino acids. V lost 0 bases to trimming and J lost 3 bases; unmatched junction nucleotides: 6. The CDR3 nucleotides are TGTGCCAGCAGCTTAGATAGCGGCGGGAGGGGCTACGAGCAGTACTTC. It specifies CASSLDSGGRGYEQYF.

This clone was found a few times. CDR3 sequence reads: CASNGRQAFF. The DNA of the CDR3 is TGTGCCAGCAACGGGAGACAAGCTTTCTTT. The V gene is TRBV28, the J gene TRBJ1-1; D gene unclear. Germline CDR1 MDHEN, CDR2 SYDVKM. V was shortened by 7 bases and J by 9 bases, with 9 bases between the two germline ends. The CDR3 covers 10 residues.

The table lists this clone with a few counts. The V gene is TRBV9, the J gene TRBJ2-1, with 10 bases aligning to TRBD2. The V segment lost 0 bases and the J segment 8 bases; nucleotides outside the gene matches: 8. This CDR3 comprises 16 residues. CDR1 and CDR2 from the germline V gene are SGDLS and YYNGEE. For the CDR3, the DNA is TGTGCCAGCAGCGTAGGACTAGCGGGCTCTATCTATGAGCAGTTCTTC. As protein: CASSVGLAGSIYEQFF.

The rearrangement uses TRBV15 and TRBJ1-1; possibly TRBD1 for D (6 bases). The ends were cut back, 4 bases at V and 4 bases at J, with 16 bases in the middle. This CDR3 has 15 amino acids. Germline CDR1 and CDR2: LNHNV and YYDKDF (reference sequence). The CDR3 here is CATSNRRGAVTEAFF. The DNA of the CDR3 is TGTGCCACCAGCAACCGGCGGGGGGCGGTCACTGAAGCTTTCTTT.

The rearrangement links TRBV27 to TRBJ2-5; 12 bases map to TRBD2. This CDR3 contains 17 residues. Looked up from germline, CDR1 is MNHEY and CDR2 is SMNVEV (reference sequence). After removal of 4 bases from V and 5 bases from J, the junction contained 11 bases not matched to a gene. Written as DNA, the CDR3 is TGTGCCAGCAGTTACGGACTAGCGGGACAGGGCAGGGAGACCCAGTACTTC. Amino acids: CASSYGLAGQGRETQYF.

This sequence joins TRBV9 and TRBJ2-1, with TRBD2 matching 9 bases. V lost 4 bases, J lost 1 base, and 6 bases stayed unmatched. Germline CDR1 is SGDLS and CDR2 is YYNGEE. CDR3 size: 16 residues. CDR3 sequence reads: CASSPVAGESYNEQFF. The CDR3 nucleotides read TGTGCCAGCAGCCCAGTAGCGGGAGAATCCTACAATGAGCAGTTCTTC.

This clone was observed a single time. Here the CDR3 reads CASSFNLAGAGELFF. For the CDR3, the DNA is TGTGCCAGCAGTTTCAACCTAGCGGGAGCTGGGGAGCTGTTTTTT. The rearrangement joins TRBV27 to TRBJ2-2; TRBD2 agrees at 10 bases. Unmatched junction bases numbered 6, after V lost 3 bases and J lost 8 bases. Germline loops: CDR1 MNHEY, CDR2 SMNVEV (reference sequence). The CDR3 has 15 residues.

The rearrangement joins TRBV5-6 to TRBJ2-7, with 11 positions matching TRBD2. With V trimmed by 4 bases and J by 5 bases, 8 bases remained unmatched. The CDR3 sequence is 15 residues long. The germline V gene has CDR1 SGHDT and CDR2 YYEEEE. In DNA form, the CDR3 reads TGTGCCAGCAGCCCCGTACTAGCGGGAGTCGACGAGCAGTACTTC. As protein: CASSPVLAGVDEQYF.

CDR3 in amino acids: CASSFHRDYTEAFF. Written as DNA, the CDR3 is TGTGCCAGCAGCTTCCACAGGGATTACACTGAAGCTTTCTTT. The chain employs TRBV9 and TRBJ1-1, with a possible D match to TRBD1 (6 bases). Germline V lookup: CDR1 SGDLS, CDR2 YYNGEE. The CDR3 runs to 14 residues. V lost 4 bases to trimming and J lost 3 bases, with 13 bases between them.

The chain has TRBV3-1 (or the pseudogene TRBV3-2) and TRBJ1-1; D is uncertain. The CDR3 loop spans 14 amino acids. The germline V and J ends were trimmed by 1 base and 1 base, with 7 bases remaining between them. Germline CDR1 and CDR2: LGHDT and YNNKEL (reference sequence). The CDR3 is CASSQVPQNTEAFF. As DNA, the CDR3 is TGTGCCAGCAGCCAAGTCCCACAGAACACTGAAGCTTTCTTT.

The rearrangement uses TRBV18 and TRBJ2-3; 11 positions agree with TRBD2. This CDR3 is 16 amino acids long. Germline trimming cut 3 bases from V and 1 base from J; bases unmatched to any gene: 3. Germline lookup yields CDR1 KGHSH and CDR2 LQKENI. The CDR3 DNA sequence: TGTGCCAGCTCACCGCCGGGACTAGCGGGCACAGATACGCAGTATTTT. Its translation: CASSPPGLAGTDTQYF.

V is TRBV2 and J is TRBJ1-2; 10 nucleotides line up with TRBD1. The CDR3 runs 14 residues. J lost 7 bases, V lost 10 bases, and 12 bases had no gene match. The germline V gene has CDR1 SNHLY and CDR2 FYNNEI. The CDR3 reads CATVPGQGTGGYTF. For the CDR3, the DNA is TGTGCCACTGTGCCGGGACAGGGGACTGGTGGCTACACCTTC.

CDR3 in DNA: TGCGCCAGCAGCGGACTAGCGGGAGATATGACAGATACGCAGTATTTT. Its translation is CASSGLAGDMTDTQYF. V and J are TRBV10-1 and TRBJ2-3, with TRBD2 matching over 13 bases. The length of the CDR3 is 16 residues. CDR1 and CDR2 from the germline V gene are WNHNN and SYGVQD (reference sequence). Germline trimming cut 6 bases from V and 3 bases from J; bases unmatched to any gene: 6.

The chain couples TRBV27 to TRBJ2-7, with 11 bases identical to TRBD1. V shed 8 bases, J shed 2 bases, and the junction held 8 bases outside the gene matches. The CDR3 covers 15 residues. Germline V gives CDR1 MNHEY, CDR2 SMNVEV (reference sequence). CDR3 amino acids: CASRKPGQGAYEQYF. CDR3 nucleotides: TGTGCCAGCCGCAAACCGGGACAGGGGGCCTACGAGCAGTACTTC.

The chain uses TRBV4-1 and TRBJ2-3; possible D gene TRBD2, 7 bases. Germline V gene data show CDR1 as MGHRA and CDR2 as YSYEKL. This CDR3 region has 15 residues. Between the trimmed V and J ends, which lost 4 bases and 3 bases, there was a span of 14 bases. DNA for the CDR3: TGCGCCAGCAGCCGACAGGCGGGGGTGACAGATACGCAGTATTTT. This codes for CASSRQAGVTDTQYF.

V and J are TRBV9 and TRBJ2-1; TRBD2 matches at 10 bases. CDR1 is SGDLS, CDR2 YYNGEE, per germline. The junction had 6 bases not matched to a gene; V was cut back by 0 bases and J by 3 bases. This CDR3 has 17 residues. CDR3: CASSVALAGVGYNEQFF. CDR3 sequence (DNA): TGTGCCAGCAGCGTAGCGCTAGCGGGAGTAGGCTACAATGAGCAGTTCTTC.

The chain recombines TRBV7-9 with TRBJ2-7; TRBD2 is a possible D gene (5 bases). CDR3 length: 15 amino acids. Germline V gene lookup returns CDR1 SEHNR and CDR2 FQNEAQ (reference sequence). V lost 5 bases, J lost 0 bases, and 14 bases lay in between. The CDR3 region is CASSPEDGVSYEQYF. The CDR3 DNA is TGTGCCAGCAGCCCCGAGGACGGGGTCTCCTACGAGCAGTACTTC.

This chain connects TRBV6-5 to TRBJ2-5; D might be TRBD2 (5 bases). CDR3 size: 16 residues. CDR1 and CDR2 (germline): MNHEY, SVGAGI. The ends were cut back, 2 bases at V and 5 bases at J, with 18 bases in the middle. CDR3 in amino acids: CASSYGERELGETQYF. CDR3 DNA sequence: TGTGCCAGCAGTTACGGGGAGAGGGAGCTGGGGGAGACCCAGTACTTC.

The chain couples TRBV19 to TRBJ1-2; unclear D gene. V lost 5 bases and J lost 3, with 10 bases in between. The length of the CDR3 is 13 residues. CDR1 LNHDA and CDR2 SQIVND come from the germline V gene (reference sequence). The CDR3 sequence: CASSLARDYGYTF. CDR3 DNA: TGTGCCAGTAGTCTCGCACGAGACTATGGCTACACCTTC.